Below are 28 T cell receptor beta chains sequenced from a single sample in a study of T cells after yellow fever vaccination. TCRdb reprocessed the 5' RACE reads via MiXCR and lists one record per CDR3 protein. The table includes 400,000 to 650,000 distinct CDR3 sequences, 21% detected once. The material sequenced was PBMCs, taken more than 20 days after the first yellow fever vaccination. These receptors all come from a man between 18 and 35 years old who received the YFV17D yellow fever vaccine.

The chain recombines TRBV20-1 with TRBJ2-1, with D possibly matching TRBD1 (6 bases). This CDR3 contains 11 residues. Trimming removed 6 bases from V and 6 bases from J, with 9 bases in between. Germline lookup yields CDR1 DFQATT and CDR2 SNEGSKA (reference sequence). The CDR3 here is CSAVQGNEQFF. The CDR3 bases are TGCAGTGCCGTACAGGGCAATGAGCAGTTCTTC.

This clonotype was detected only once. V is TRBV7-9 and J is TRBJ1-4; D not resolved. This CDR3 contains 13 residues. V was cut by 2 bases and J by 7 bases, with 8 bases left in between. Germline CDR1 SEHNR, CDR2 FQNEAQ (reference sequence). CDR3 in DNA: TGTGCCAGCAGCTTATGGGGAGGTGAAAAACTGTTTTTT. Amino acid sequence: CASSLWGGEKLFF.

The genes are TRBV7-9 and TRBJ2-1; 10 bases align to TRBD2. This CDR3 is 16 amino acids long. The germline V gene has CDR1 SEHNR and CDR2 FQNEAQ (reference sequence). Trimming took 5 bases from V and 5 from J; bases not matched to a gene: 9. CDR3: CASSISSGGWNNEQFF. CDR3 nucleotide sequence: TGTGCCAGCAGCATCTCTAGCGGGGGTTGGAACAATGAGCAGTTCTTC.

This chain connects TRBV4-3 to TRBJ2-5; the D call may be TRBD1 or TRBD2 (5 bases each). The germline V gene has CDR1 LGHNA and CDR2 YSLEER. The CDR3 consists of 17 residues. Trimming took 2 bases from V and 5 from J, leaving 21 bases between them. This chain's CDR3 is CASSQTPGPAPGETQYF. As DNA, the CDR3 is TGCGCCAGCAGCCAAACTCCGGGACCAGCTCCAGGGGAGACCCAGTACTTC.

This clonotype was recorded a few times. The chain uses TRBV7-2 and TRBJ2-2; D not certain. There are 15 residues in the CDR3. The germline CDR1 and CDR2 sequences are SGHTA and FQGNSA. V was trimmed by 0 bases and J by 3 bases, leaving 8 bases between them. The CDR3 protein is CASSLAIGYTGELFF. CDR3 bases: TGTGCCAGCAGCTTAGCGATTGGTTACACCGGGGAGCTGTTTTTT. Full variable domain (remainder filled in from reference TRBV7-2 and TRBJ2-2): GAGVSQSPSNKVTEKGKDVELRCDPISGHTALYWYRQSLGQGLEFLIYFQGNSAPDKSGLPSDRFSAERTGGSVSTLTIQRTQQEDSAVYLCASSLAIGYTGELFFGEGSRLTVL.

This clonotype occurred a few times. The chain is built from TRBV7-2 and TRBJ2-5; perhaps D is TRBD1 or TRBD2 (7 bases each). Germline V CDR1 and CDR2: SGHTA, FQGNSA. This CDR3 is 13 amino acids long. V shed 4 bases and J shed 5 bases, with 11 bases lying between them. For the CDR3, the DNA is TGTGCCAGCAGCTCAGGGGGGGCTGAGACCCAGTACTTC. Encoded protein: CASSSGGAETQYF.

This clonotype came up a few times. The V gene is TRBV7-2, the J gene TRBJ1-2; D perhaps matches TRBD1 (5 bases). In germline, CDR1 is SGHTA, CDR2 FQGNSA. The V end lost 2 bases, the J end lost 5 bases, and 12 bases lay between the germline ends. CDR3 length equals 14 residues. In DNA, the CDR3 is TGTGCCAGCAGCTTAATCACAGGAGAGTATGGCTACACCTTC. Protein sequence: CASSLITGEYGYTF.

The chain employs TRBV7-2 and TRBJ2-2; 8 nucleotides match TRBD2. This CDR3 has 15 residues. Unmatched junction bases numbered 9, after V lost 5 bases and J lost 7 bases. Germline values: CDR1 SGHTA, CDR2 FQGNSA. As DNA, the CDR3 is TGTGCCAGCAGCCCGAGGGGACTAGACGTCGGGGAGCTGTTTTTT. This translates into CASSPRGLDVGELFF.

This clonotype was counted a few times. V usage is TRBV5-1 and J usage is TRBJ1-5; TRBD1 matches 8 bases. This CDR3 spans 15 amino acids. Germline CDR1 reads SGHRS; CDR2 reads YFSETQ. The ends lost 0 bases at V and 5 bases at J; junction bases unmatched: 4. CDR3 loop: CASSLGPQGDQPQHF. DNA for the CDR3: TGCGCCAGCAGCTTGGGGCCACAGGGGGATCAGCCCCAGCATTTT.

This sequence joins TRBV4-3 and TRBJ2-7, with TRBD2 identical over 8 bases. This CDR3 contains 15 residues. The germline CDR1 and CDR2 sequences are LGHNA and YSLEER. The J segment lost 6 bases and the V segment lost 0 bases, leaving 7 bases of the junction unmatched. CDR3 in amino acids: CASSQDGTRPGEQYF. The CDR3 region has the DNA TGCGCCAGCAGCCAAGATGGGACTAGGCCGGGCGAGCAGTACTTC.

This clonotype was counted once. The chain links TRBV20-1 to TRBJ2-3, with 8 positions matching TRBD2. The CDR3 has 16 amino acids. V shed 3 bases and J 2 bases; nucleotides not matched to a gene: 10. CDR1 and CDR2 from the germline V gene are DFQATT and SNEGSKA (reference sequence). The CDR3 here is CSASERERGYTDTQYF. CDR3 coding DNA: TGCAGTGCTAGTGAGCGGGAGCGGGGGTACACAGATACGCAGTATTTT.

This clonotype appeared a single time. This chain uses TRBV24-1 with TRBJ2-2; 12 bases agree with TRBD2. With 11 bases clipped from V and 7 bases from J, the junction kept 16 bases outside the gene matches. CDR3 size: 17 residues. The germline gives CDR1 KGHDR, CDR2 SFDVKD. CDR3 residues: CAIRSGLAGLSHGELFF. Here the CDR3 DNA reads TGTGCCATCAGGTCGGGACTAGCGGGCCTTTCGCACGGGGAGCTGTTTTTT.

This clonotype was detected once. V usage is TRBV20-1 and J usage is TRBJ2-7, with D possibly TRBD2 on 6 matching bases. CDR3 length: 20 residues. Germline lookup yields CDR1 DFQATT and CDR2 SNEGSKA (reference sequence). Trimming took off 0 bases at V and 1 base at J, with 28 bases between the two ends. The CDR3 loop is CSARDYSFGGTGYGSYEQYV. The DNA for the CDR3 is TGCAGTGCTAGAGATTATTCCTTTGGCGGGACGGGATATGGGTCCTACGAGCAGTACGTC.

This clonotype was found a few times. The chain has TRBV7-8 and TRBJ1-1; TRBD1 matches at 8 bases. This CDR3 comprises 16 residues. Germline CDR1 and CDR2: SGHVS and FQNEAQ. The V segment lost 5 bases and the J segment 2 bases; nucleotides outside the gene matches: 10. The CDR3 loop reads CASSLRGRVSNTEAFF. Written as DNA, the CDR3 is TGTGCCAGCAGCCTCAGGGGGCGTGTAAGCAACACTGAAGCTTTCTTT.

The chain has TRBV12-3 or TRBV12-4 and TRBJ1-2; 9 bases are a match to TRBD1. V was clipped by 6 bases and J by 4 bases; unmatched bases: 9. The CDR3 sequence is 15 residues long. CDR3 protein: CASRTGTGISYGYTF. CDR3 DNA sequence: TGTGCCAGCAGGACCGGGACAGGGATTTCCTATGGCTACACCTTC.

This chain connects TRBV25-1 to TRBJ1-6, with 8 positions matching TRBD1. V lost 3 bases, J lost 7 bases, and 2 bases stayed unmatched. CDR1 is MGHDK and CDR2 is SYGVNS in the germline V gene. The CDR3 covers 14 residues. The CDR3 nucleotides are TGTGCCAGCAGTGAGGACAGGGACAATTCACCCCTCCACTTT. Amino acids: CASSEDRDNSPLHF.

CDR3 region: CASSHRQGSTDTQYF. The CDR3 coding sequence is TGTGCCAGCAGCCATAGACAGGGCAGCACAGATACGCAGTATTTT. The J gene is TRBJ2-3, the V gene TRBV4-2; 7 bases match TRBD1. CDR3 length: 15 amino acids. Trimming at V came to 3 bases and at J to 0 bases, leaving 3 bases not matched to a gene. The germline V gene encodes CDR1 LGHNA and CDR2 YNFKEQ.

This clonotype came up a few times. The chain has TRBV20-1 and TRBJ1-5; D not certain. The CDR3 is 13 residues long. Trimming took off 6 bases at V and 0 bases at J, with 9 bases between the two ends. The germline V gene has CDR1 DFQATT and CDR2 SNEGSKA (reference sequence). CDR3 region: CSAEDISNQPQHF. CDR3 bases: TGCAGTGCGGAAGACATTAGCAATCAGCCCCAGCATTTT.

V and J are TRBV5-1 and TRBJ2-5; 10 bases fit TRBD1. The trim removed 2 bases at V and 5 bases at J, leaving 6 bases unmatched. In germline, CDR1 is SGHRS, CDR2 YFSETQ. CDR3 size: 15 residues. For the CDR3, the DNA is TGCGCCAGCAGCTTCGGGACAGGGGTTGCGGAGACCCAGTACTTC. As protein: CASSFGTGVAETQYF.

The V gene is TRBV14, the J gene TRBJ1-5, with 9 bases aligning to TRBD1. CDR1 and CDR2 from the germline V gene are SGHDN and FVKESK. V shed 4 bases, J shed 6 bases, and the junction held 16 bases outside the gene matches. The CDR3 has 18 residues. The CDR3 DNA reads TGTGCCAGCAGCCTCTCGGGACAGGGTTCACCCGTAGGTCAGCCCCAGCATTTT. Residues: CASSLSGQGSPVGQPQHF.

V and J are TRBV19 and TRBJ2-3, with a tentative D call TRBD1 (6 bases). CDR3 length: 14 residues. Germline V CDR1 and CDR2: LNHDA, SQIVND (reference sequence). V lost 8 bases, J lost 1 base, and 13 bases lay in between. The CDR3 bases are TGTGCCAGTTTTGGTGCAGGGGGCACAGATACGCAGTATTTT. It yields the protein CASFGAGGTDTQYF.

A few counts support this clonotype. This chain's CDR3 is CASSYSGGLGGYTF. The CDR3, as DNA: TGTGCCAGCAGTTACTCAGGGGGGCTGGGTGGCTACACCTTC. The chain combines TRBV6-5 with TRBJ1-2; a possible D gene is TRBD1 (6 bases). Trimming removed 0 bases from V and 7 bases from J, with 12 bases in between. This CDR3 comprises 14 residues. Per germline, CDR1 MNHEY and CDR2 SVGAGI.

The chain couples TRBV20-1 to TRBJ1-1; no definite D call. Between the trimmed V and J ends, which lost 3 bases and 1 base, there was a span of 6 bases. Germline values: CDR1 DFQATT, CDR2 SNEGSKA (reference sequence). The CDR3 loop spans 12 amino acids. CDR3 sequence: CSASVGNTEAFF. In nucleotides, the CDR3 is TGCAGTGCTAGTGTAGGGAACACTGAAGCTTTCTTT.

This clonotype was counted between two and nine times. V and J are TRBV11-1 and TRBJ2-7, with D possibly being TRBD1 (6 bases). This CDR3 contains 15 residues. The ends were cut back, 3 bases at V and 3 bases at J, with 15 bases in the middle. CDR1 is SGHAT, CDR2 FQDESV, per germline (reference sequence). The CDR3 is CASSFLQGINYEQYF. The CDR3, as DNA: TGTGCCAGCAGCTTCCTCCAGGGGATTAACTACGAGCAGTACTTC. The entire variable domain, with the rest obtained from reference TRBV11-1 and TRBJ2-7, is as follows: EAEVAQSPRYKITEKSQAVAFWCDPISGHATLYWYRQILGQGPELLVQFQDESVVDDSQLPKDRFSAERLKGVDSTLKIQPAELGDSAMYLCASSFLQGINYEQYFGPGTRLTVT.

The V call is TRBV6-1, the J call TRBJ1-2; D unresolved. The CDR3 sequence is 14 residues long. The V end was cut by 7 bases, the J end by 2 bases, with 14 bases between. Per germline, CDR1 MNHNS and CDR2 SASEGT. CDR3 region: CASIYGSGNYGYTF. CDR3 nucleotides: TGTGCCAGCATCTACGGTTCAGGCAACTATGGCTACACCTTC.

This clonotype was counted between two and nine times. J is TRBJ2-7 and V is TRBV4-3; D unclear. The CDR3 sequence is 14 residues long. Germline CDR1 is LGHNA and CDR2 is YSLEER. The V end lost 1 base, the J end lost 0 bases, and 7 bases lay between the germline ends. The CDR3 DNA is TGCGCCAGCAGCCAAGGGTGGGACTCCTACGAGCAGTACTTC. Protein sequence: CASSQGWDSYEQYF.

The CDR3 sequence: CASSLHSTSILDTQYF. Here the CDR3 DNA reads TGTGCCAGCAGCCTACATTCGACTAGCATTTTGGATACGCAGTATTTT. V is TRBV7-3 and J is TRBJ2-3, with 7 bases identical to TRBD2. Germline loops: CDR1 SGHTA, CDR2 FQGTGA. V shed 5 bases, J shed 6 bases, and the junction held 14 bases outside the gene matches. The CDR3 is made up of 16 amino acids.

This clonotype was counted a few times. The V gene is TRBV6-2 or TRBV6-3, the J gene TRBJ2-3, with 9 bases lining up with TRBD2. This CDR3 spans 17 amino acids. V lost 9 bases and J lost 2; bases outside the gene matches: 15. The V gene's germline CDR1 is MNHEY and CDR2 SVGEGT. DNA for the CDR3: TGTGCCAGTACCAAGGAGGCTAGCGGGGACTTCACAGATACGCAGTATTTT. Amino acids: CASTKEASGDFTDTQYF.